This TCR beta chain was documented in a study of T cell responses to AZD1222 COVID-19 vaccine. CDR3 size: 13 residues. Trimming left V 1 base short and J 2 bases short, with 6 bases between. Germline lookup yields CDR1 SGHVS and CDR2 FQNEAQ. Details on this clone: What it recognizes is unknown.

Profiled with immunoSEQ multiplex PCR; TCRdb holds only in-frame clones, not every one. Here the sample spans around 170,000 clones, approximately 86% being singletons. General study points: Most donors were white British and more were female, and clonal diversity was possibly underestimated.

The chain combines TRBV7-8 with TRBJ2-7; no reliable D call. The origin of this receptor is an adult who received the AZD1222 COVID-19 vaccine. The source material was peripheral blood, sampled 28 days after the second AZD1222 dose. The CDR3 coding sequence is TGTGCCAGCAGCTTAGACAGACCCTACGAGCAGTACTTC. Protein: CASSLDRPYEQYF.